These 29 T cell receptor beta chains came from one sample sequenced in a study of blood T cell repertoires in COVID-19. Sequenced by immunoSEQ multiplex PCR; TCRdb stores in-frame clones only, minus some. The sample holds about 360,000 clones, about 90% seen once. Sequencing used PBMCs or T cells enriched from blood (not recorded which). These receptors all stem from a man aged 25 to 45 who had recovered from COVID-19.

This chain connects TRBV6-2 or TRBV6-3 to TRBJ1-2, with D possibly being TRBD1 (5 bases). The CDR3 length is 15 residues. V lost 2 bases, J lost 4 bases, and 14 bases lay in between. Germline V CDR1 and CDR2: MNHEY, SVGEGT. The CDR3, as DNA: TGTGCCAGCAGTTACGGCAGGGATCACGGCTATGGCTACACCTTC. Encoded protein: CASSYGRDHGYGYTF.

The V and J genes are TRBV5-1 and TRBJ1-1; maybe TRBD1 (6 bases). The CDR3 is 15 residues long. V lost 0 bases and J 4 bases, leaving 13 bases between the germline ends. Germline V gives CDR1 SGHRS, CDR2 YFSETQ. CDR3 sequence reads: CASSLAPGARTEAFF. In DNA form, the CDR3 reads TGCGCCAGCAGCTTGGCCCCAGGGGCTCGCACTGAAGCTTTCTTT.

The gene calls are TRBV3-1 (or the pseudogene TRBV3-2) and TRBJ1-4; TRBD1 matches at 8 bases. With V trimmed by 4 bases and J by 4 bases, 5 bases remained unmatched. CDR1 LGHDT and CDR2 YNNKEL come from the germline V gene (reference sequence). This CDR3 has 15 residues. CDR3 nucleotide sequence: TGTGCCAGCAGCCCCCGGGACAGGATTAATGAAAAACTGTTTTTT. This codes for CASSPRDRINEKLFF.

The chain carries TRBV14 and TRBJ1-4; unclear D gene. CDR1 and CDR2 from the germline V gene are SGHDN and FVKESK. CDR3 length: 15 amino acids. The V and J ends lost 1 base and 0 bases respectively, with 6 bases between them. In nucleotides, the CDR3 is TGTGCCAGCAGCCAAGCCGAGACAACTAATGAAAAACTGTTTTTT. Translation: CASSQAETTNEKLFF.

This sequence joins TRBV19 and TRBJ1-1; 7 nucleotides agree with TRBD1. The J segment lost 0 bases and the V segment lost 5 bases, leaving 12 bases of the junction unmatched. Germline V gives CDR1 LNHDA, CDR2 SQIVND (reference sequence). The CDR3 extends over 17 amino acids. The CDR3, as DNA: TGTGCCAGTAGTCGTATCCCGGGAGGGGGCATGAACACTGAAGCTTTCTTT. Encoded protein: CASSRIPGGGMNTEAFF. Filled out from reference TRBV19 and TRBJ1-1, the complete variable domain reads DGGITQSPKYLFRKEGQNVTLSCEQNLNHDAMYWYRQDPGQGLRLIYYSQIVNDFQKGDIAEGYSVSREKKESFPLTVTSAQKNPTAFYLCASSRIPGGGMNTEAFFGQGTRLTVV.

This chain links TRBV6-5 with TRBJ2-3; D remains unclear. V lost 6 bases, J lost 6 bases, and 10 bases lay in between. Germline CDR1 is MNHEY and CDR2 is SVGAGI. This CDR3 comprises 12 residues. The CDR3 region has the DNA TGTGCCAGCAGCACCACCGAGGATACGCAGTATTTT. This gives the protein CASSTTEDTQYF.

This clone was counted between two and nine times. The gene calls are TRBV7-2 and TRBJ1-1, with a tentative D call TRBD1 (5 bases). The CDR3 sequence is 17 residues long. Germline values: CDR1 SGHTA, CDR2 FQGNSA. Between the trimmed V and J ends, which lost 1 base and 0 bases, there was a span of 15 bases. The CDR3 loop is CASSLGGAGGMNTEAFF. For the CDR3, the DNA is TGTGCCAGCAGCTTAGGCGGGGCCGGGGGTATGAACACTGAAGCTTTCTTT.

V is TRBV6-4 and J is TRBJ2-1; D gene unclear. Trimming removed 2 bases at V and 0 bases at J, with 8 bases between. Germline V gene sequence: CDR1 MRHNA, CDR2 SNTAGT. This CDR3 comprises 15 residues. For the CDR3, the DNA is TGTGCCAGCAGTGACGGCTCAGGCTCCTACAATGAGCAGTTCTTC. Amino acids: CASSDGSGSYNEQFF.

The rearrangement uses TRBV10-3 and TRBJ2-7; 7 nucleotides agree with TRBD1. Germline assignment: CDR1 ENHRY and CDR2 SYGVKD. The V segment lost 4 bases and the J segment 5 bases; nucleotides outside the gene matches: 5. This CDR3 is 13 amino acids long. DNA of the CDR3: TGTGCCATCAGTGCGGACAGGAACAACGAGCAGTACTTC. Protein: CAISADRNNEQYF.

In its sample, this clone was seen a few times. The chain has TRBV5-6 and TRBJ1-2; D remains unclear. V was pared by 2 bases and J by 6 bases, with 5 bases between. In germline, CDR1 is SGHDT, CDR2 YYEEEE. The CDR3 extends over 11 amino acids. The DNA for the CDR3 is TGTGCCAGCAGCTTCGGGGATGGCTACACCTTC. Protein sequence: CASSFGDGYTF.

The genes are TRBV19 and TRBJ1-2, with a possible D match to TRBD1 (6 bases). Trimming removed 4 bases from V and 8 bases from J, with 11 bases in between. The CDR3 contains 12 residues. CDR1 and CDR2 (germline): LNHDA, SQIVND (reference sequence). The CDR3 protein is CASSKSDRGYTF. CDR3 sequence (DNA): TGTGCCAGTAGTAAGTCCGACAGGGGCTACACCTTC.

This clone was counted between two and nine times. V is TRBV6-5 and J is TRBJ2-7, with 9 bases lining up with TRBD1. This CDR3 has 15 residues. Germline CDR1 reads MNHEY; CDR2 reads SVGAGI. V shed 11 bases and J 3 bases; nucleotides not matched to a gene: 14. DNA for the CDR3: TGTGCCGGCTCAATTATACCGGGACAGGGCTACGAGCAGTACTTC. It specifies CAGSIIPGQGYEQYF.

The chain joins TRBV6-5 to TRBJ1-2, with a tentative D call TRBD1 (6 bases). The germline gives CDR1 MNHEY, CDR2 SVGAGI. The length of the CDR3 is 13 residues. Trimming pared 6 bases from V and 2 bases from J, leaving 10 bases between. DNA for the CDR3: TGTGCCAGCAGAGGGGGAAACAACTATGGCTACACCTTC. As protein: CASRGGNNYGYTF.

This clone was recorded a few times. This chain uses TRBV9 with TRBJ2-7; 7 bases are a match to TRBD1. This CDR3 is 15 amino acids long. Germline trimming cut 0 bases from V and 5 bases from J; bases unmatched to any gene: 8. Per the germline V gene, CDR1 is SGDLS and CDR2 is YYNGEE. The CDR3 loop reads CASSVALQGIDEQYF. The CDR3 bases are TGTGCCAGCAGCGTAGCCTTACAGGGGATCGACGAGCAGTACTTC.

CDR3 coding DNA: TGTGCCAGCAGCTTACGGACAGGGACCGTCAATGAGCAGTTCTTC. Its protein is CASSLRTGTVNEQFF. This chain joins TRBV9 and TRBJ2-1; TRBD1 matches 8 bases. CDR3 length equals 15 residues. Germline V CDR1 and CDR2: SGDLS, YYNGEE. The ends lost 4 bases at V and 6 bases at J; junction bases unmatched: 9.

The chain carries TRBV3-1 (or the pseudogene TRBV3-2) and TRBJ1-6; 7 nucleotides line up with TRBD1. Germline CDR1 is LGHDT and CDR2 is YNNKEL (reference sequence). CDR3 length: 14 amino acids. The V gene end was trimmed by 4 bases and the J gene end by 8 bases; junction bases not matched to a gene: 5. As DNA, the CDR3 is TGTGCCAGCAGCCCCGGGACAGAAGATTCACCCCTCCACTTT. This gives the protein CASSPGTEDSPLHF.

This clone occurred a few times. This chain uses TRBV24-1 with TRBJ1-2; 7 nucleotides line up with TRBD1. The V and J ends lost 3 bases and 2 bases, in that order; junction bases with no gene match: 2. The CDR3 consists of 14 residues. Per the germline V gene, CDR1 is KGHDR and CDR2 is SFDVKD. CDR3 nucleotides: TGTGCCACCAGTGATGGGGACAGAAACTATGGCTACACCTTC. Protein sequence: CATSDGDRNYGYTF.

The chain recombines TRBV14 with TRBJ1-1; 9 bases are shared with TRBD1. After removal of 7 bases from V and 6 bases from J, the junction contained 9 bases not matched to a gene. Germline lookup yields CDR1 SGHDN and CDR2 FVKESK. The CDR3 sequence is 14 residues long. Here the CDR3 DNA reads TGTGCCAGCACTACACCGGGACAGGGAGCTGAAGCTTTCTTT. Translation gives CASTTPGQGAEAFF.

This clone was seen more than once but under ten times. This sequence joins TRBV6-5 and TRBJ1-5; a possible D gene is TRBD1 (6 bases). The V end was cut by 0 bases, the J end by 3 bases, with 9 bases between. CDR1 MNHEY and CDR2 SVGAGI come from the germline V gene. This CDR3 is built from 15 residues. This CDR3 is CASSYSWDNNQPQHF. The CDR3 DNA follows: TGTGCCAGCAGTTACTCGTGGGACAACAATCAGCCCCAGCATTTT.

The chain carries TRBV24-1 and TRBJ2-3, with D maybe TRBD2 (6 bases). Germline CDR1 is KGHDR and CDR2 is SFDVKD. With 2 bases removed from V and 4 bases from J, the gap between germline ends came to 9 bases. CDR3 length equals 14 residues. The CDR3 coding sequence is TGTGCCACCAGTGATTGGAGGGATCCAGATACGCAGTATTTT. Protein: CATSDWRDPDTQYF.

This clone was seen more than once but under ten times. The rearrangement uses TRBV6-5 and TRBJ1-5, with D unresolved. The CDR3 runs 15 residues. Germline V CDR1 and CDR2: MNHEY, SVGAGI. The ends were cut back, 6 bases at V and 0 bases at J, with 12 bases in the middle. The DNA for the CDR3 is TGTGCCAGCAGACCTTCGCGGAATAGCAATCAGCCCCAGCATTTT. It codes for CASRPSRNSNQPQHF.

The chain links TRBV6-5 to TRBJ1-5, with D possibly TRBD1 on 6 matching bases. Trimming stripped 4 bases from V and 6 bases from J, with 10 bases between. The germline V gene has CDR1 MNHEY and CDR2 SVGAGI. The CDR3 runs 13 residues. The CDR3 nucleotides read TGTGCCAGCAGTTCAGACAGGAGTCAGCCCCAGCATTTT. As protein: CASSSDRSQPQHF.

The chain recombines TRBV3-1 (or the pseudogene TRBV3-2) with TRBJ1-6; TRBD1 is a possible D gene (5 bases). Germline CDR1 reads LGHDT; CDR2 reads YNNKEL (reference sequence). CDR3 size: 16 residues. Trimming removed 4 bases from V and 5 bases from J, with 15 bases in between. CDR3 nucleotide sequence: TGTGCCAGCAGCCGTACTCAGGGACTGAATAATTCACCCCTCCACTTT. It is translated as CASSRTQGLNNSPLHF.

The genes are TRBV7-2 and TRBJ2-3, with a tentative D call TRBD2 (5 bases). This CDR3 spans 15 amino acids. V was clipped by 4 bases and J by 6 bases, with 17 bases between them. Germline V gene sequence: CDR1 SGHTA, CDR2 FQGNSA. The DNA of the CDR3 is TGTGCCAGCAGCTCCCGGACTGAAGGTCGGGATACGCAGTATTTT. Translating gives CASSSRTEGRDTQYF. The full variable domain, its missing parts supplied by reference TRBV7-2 and TRBJ2-3, is GAGVSQSPSNKVTEKGKDVELRCDPISGHTALYWYRQSLGQGLEFLIYFQGNSAPDKSGLPSDRFSAERTGGSVSTLTIQRTQQEDSAVYLCASSSRTEGRDTQYFGPGTRLTVL.

This clone occurred a few times. This chain joins TRBV14 and TRBJ2-7; a weak D match, TRBD1 (6 bases). V was trimmed by 4 bases and J by 9 bases, leaving 22 bases between them. The CDR3 loop spans 15 amino acids. Looked up from germline, CDR1 is SGHDN and CDR2 is FVKESK. The CDR3 nucleotides read TGTGCCAGCAGCCGAGTTGGGACAATCCCGAGTGCGCAGTACTTC. It is translated as CASSRVGTIPSAQYF.

The chain uses TRBV18 and TRBJ1-1; D perhaps matches TRBD1 (6 bases). Trimming stripped 8 bases from V and 1 base from J, with 11 bases between. Germline CDR1 KGHSH, CDR2 LQKENI. CDR3 length: 13 amino acids. The CDR3 loop reads CASDPGQNTEAFF. The CDR3, as DNA: TGTGCCAGCGACCCGGGACAGAACACTGAAGCTTTCTTT.

This clone was detected a few times. Other DNA sequences within the sample encode an identical CDR3. This chain joins TRBV27 and TRBJ1-4; 7 nucleotides agree with TRBD1. The CDR3 spans 13 residues. CDR1 is MNHEY, CDR2 SMNVEV, per germline (reference sequence). Trimming took 2 bases from V and 11 from J; bases not matched to a gene: 5. CDR3 nucleotide sequence: TGTGCCAGCAGTTTAGCCAGGGGGGAGAAACTGTTTTTT. It yields the protein CASSLARGEKLFF.

This rearrangement joins TRBV10-3 to TRBJ2-2; TRBD2 matches 8 bases. V was clipped by 1 base and J by 5 bases; unmatched bases: 12. Per germline, CDR1 ENHRY and CDR2 SYGVKD. The CDR3 has 18 residues. CDR3 amino acids: CAISEFSLASGLTGELFF. The CDR3 DNA follows: TGTGCCATCAGTGAGTTCTCTTTGGCTAGCGGGCTGACCGGGGAGCTGTTTTTT.

This clone has only a few counts. This chain uses TRBV9 with TRBJ1-2; a weak D match, TRBD1 (5 bases). Germline-derived CDR1 and CDR2 are SGDLS and YYNGEE. The V gene lost 1 base and the J gene lost 8 bases, with 12 bases spanning the gap. This CDR3 is built from 13 residues. The CDR3 loop is CASSVQGAAGYTF. The CDR3 DNA reads as TGTGCCAGCAGCGTACAGGGCGCTGCCGGCTACACCTTC.